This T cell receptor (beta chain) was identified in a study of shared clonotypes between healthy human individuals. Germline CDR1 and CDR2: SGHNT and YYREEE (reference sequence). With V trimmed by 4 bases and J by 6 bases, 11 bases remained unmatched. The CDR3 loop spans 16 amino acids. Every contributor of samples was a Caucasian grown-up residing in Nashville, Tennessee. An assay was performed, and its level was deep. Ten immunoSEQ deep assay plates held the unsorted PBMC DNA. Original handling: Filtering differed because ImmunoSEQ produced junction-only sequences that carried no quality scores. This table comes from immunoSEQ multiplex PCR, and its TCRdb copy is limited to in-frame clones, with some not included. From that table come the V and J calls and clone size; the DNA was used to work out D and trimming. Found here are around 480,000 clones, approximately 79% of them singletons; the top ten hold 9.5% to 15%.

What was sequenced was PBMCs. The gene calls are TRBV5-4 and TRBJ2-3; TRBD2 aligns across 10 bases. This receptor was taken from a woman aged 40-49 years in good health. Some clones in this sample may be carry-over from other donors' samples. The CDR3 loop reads CASSPGLAGVMDTQYF. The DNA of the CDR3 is TGTGCCAGCAGCCCGGGGCTAGCGGGAGTGATGGATACGCAGTATTTT.